This TCR beta chain was found in a study of radiotherapy plus CTLA-4 blockade in lung cancer. The table came from immunoSEQ multiplex PCR; TCRdb's copy has only in-frame clones and leaves some out. The table shows approximately 19,000 clones, with around 88% occurring only once. This clone came up a few times. Trimming stripped 0 bases from V and 8 bases from J, with 19 bases between. Germline values: CDR1 LGHNA, CDR2 YSLEER. This CDR3 comprises 16 residues. Ipilimumab-mediated CTLA-4 blockade plus focal radiation was given to patients having chemo-refractory metastatic non-small-cell lung cancer. The input for sequencing was peripheral blood, taken from a patient treated with radiotherapy plus ipilimumab. The chain has TRBV4-3 and TRBJ1-2; the D is unclear. The sequence was obtained from a human donor with non-small cell lung cancer whose response to radiotherapy plus ipilimumab could not be evaluated. This chain's CDR3 is CASSQDRRVRYRGYTF. The CDR3 DNA is TGCGCCAGCAGCCAAGACCGGAGGGTCCGGTATCGGGGCTACACCTTC.